The clone carrying this TCR beta chain was recorded only once. Antigen: not known. Amplification used 60 Vbeta primers and 13 Jbeta primers. Sequencing used immunoSEQ multiplex PCR; TCRdb keeps in-frame clones, though not all of them. The sample has fewer than 130,000 clones, about 80% seen once; the top ten hold over 4%. The data stem from a study of cytomegalovirus exposure and HLA in healthy donors. Study results and caveats: TCR beta chains numbering some 160 were designated cytomegalovirus-associated. A later analysis linked a missense variant in DCLRE1C to the trimming of TCR beta V and J genes.

V was cut by 0 bases and J by 2 bases, with 10 bases left in between. CDR3 size: 16 residues. CDR1 and CDR2 (germline): MNHEY, SVGAGI. The V gene is TRBV6-5, the J gene TRBJ2-2; D is unclear. The source material was PBMCs. The sequence derives from a female donor in good health and CMV-seropositive. Here the CDR3 DNA reads TGTGCCAGCAGTTACTCGACAACTGTAAACACCGGGGAGCTGTTTTTT. As protein: CASSYSTTVNTGELFF.